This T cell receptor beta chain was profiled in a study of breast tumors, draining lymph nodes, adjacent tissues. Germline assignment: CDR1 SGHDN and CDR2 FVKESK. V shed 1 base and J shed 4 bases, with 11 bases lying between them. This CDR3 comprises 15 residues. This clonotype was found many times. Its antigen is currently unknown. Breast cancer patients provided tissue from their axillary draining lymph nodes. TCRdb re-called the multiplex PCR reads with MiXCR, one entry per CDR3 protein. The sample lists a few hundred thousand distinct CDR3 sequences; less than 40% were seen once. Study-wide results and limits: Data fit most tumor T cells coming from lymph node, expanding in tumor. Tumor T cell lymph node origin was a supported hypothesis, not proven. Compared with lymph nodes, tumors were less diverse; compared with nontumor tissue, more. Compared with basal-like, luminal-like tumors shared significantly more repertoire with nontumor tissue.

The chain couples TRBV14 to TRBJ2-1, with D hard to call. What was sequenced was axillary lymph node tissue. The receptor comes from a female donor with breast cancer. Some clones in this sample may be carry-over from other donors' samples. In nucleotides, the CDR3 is TGTGCCAGCAGCCAAGGTAACTTTAAATACAATGAGCAGTTCTTC. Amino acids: CASSQGNFKYNEQFF. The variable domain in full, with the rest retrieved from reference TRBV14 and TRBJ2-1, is EAGVTQFPSHSVIEKGQTVTLRCDPISGHDNLYWYRRVMGKEIKFLLHFVKESKQDESGMPNNRFLAERTGGTYSTLKVQPAELEDSGVYFCASSQGNFKYNEQFFGPGTRLTVL.